This T cell receptor (beta chain) was found in a study of PD-1 and CTLA-4 blockade in melanoma. Germline V gene data show CDR1 as SGHRS and CDR2 as YFSETQ. V lost 0 bases to trimming and J lost 9 bases, with 7 bases between them. The CDR3 covers 12 residues. Sequencing used immunoSEQ multiplex PCR; TCRdb keeps in-frame clones, though not all of them. The table includes roughly 7,200 clones, 80% detected once. This clone was detected a few times. The chain recombines TRBV5-1 with TRBJ2-1; tentatively, D is TRBD2 (6 bases). This material consisted of CD8+ T cells from peripheral blood, taken before anti-PD-1 treatment. This receptor was taken from a human donor with melanoma. CDR3 amino acids: CASSLAGVEQFF. For the CDR3, the DNA is TGCGCCAGCAGCTTGGCGGGAGTTGAGCAGTTCTTC.